This entry features one T cell receptor (beta chain) sequence. This entry belongs to a study of control samples from healthy donors and cancer patients. The table came from immunoSEQ multiplex PCR; TCRdb's copy has only in-frame clones and leaves some out. The repertoire consists of 78,000 or so clones, with around four fifths occurring once and the leading ten covering about 14%. The CDR3 loop spans 16 amino acids. J gave up 3 bases and V 10 bases, and 14 bases lay outside the gene matches. CDR1 and CDR2 (germline): MRHNA, SNTAGT. This chain joins TRBV6-4 and TRBJ1-4, with 7 bases identical to TRBD1. Material: blood. This sequence originates from a middle-aged man in good health. The CDR3 DNA is TGTGCCATCAAACAGGGGCCCCCTACCTCTAATGAAAAACTGTTTTTT. The encoded protein is CAIKQGPPTSNEKLFF.